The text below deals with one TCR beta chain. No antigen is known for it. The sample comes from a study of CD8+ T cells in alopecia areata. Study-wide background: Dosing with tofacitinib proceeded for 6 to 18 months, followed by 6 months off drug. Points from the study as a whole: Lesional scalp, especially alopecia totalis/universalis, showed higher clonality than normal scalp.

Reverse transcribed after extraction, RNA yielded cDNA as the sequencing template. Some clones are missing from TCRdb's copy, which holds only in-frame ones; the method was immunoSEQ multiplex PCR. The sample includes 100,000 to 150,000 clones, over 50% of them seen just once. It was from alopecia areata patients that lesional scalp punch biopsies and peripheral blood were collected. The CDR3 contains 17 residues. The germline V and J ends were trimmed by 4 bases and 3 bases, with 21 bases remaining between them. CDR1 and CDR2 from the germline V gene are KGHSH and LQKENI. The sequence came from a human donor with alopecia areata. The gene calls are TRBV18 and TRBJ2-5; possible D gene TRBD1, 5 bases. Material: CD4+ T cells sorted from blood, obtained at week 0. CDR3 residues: CASSLIRTHKSEETQYF. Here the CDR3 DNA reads TGTGCCAGCTCACTAATCCGGACACACAAGTCAGAAGAGACCCAGTACTTC.